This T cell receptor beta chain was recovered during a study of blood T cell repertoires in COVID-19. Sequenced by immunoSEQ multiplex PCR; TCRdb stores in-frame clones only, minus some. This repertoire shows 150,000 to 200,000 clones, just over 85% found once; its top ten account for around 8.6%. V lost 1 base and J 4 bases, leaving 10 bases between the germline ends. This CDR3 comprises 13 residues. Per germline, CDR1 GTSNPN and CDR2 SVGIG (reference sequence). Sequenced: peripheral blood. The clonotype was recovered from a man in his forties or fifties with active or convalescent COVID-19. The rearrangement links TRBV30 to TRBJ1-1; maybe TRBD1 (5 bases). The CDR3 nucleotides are TGTGCCTGGAGTGGGCAGGGCACCACTGAAGCTTTCTTT. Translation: CAWSGQGTTEAFF.